The clone carrying this T cell receptor beta chain occurred once. Trimming removed 1 base from V and 0 bases from J, with 7 bases in between. The CDR3 is 15 residues long. The germline V gene has CDR1 LGHDT and CDR2 YNNKEL (reference sequence). Seattle enrolled patients during active infection and tracked them longitudinally. This sample is part of a study of blood T cell repertoires in COVID-19. Looking at the study overall: The United States, Italy and Spain supplied acute and convalescent COVID-19 samples. Sample material is recorded as cDNA or gDNA derived from T cells, B-cell-depleted T cells, or PBMCs.

In the authors' methods: Estimation of nucleated cell counts was performed using reference gene primer amplification. Assay used: immunoSEQ multiplex PCR; TCRdb lists only in-frame clones, some missing. That table is the source of V, J and clone size, and D and trimming were worked out from the DNA. The sample lists about 70,000 clones, more than 75% occurring once. V and J are TRBV3-1 (or the pseudogene TRBV3-2) and TRBJ1-3; the D is unclear. The specimen was peripheral blood. This receptor was taken from a man aged 35-49 years with COVID-19, enrolled during active disease. The CDR3 DNA reads TGTGCCAGCAGCCAAGGACAAGCCTCTGGAAACACCATATATTTT. Residues: CASSQGQASGNTIYF.